This entry lists 18 T cell receptor beta chains sequenced from one sample in a study of blood T cell repertoires in COVID-19 (dated by TCRdb to 2020 to 2022). Library preparation used the immunoSEQ multiplex PCR assay. In TCRdb, the immuneACCESS table is reduced to in-frame sequences with V and J assigned. These tables do not hold every clone; where another copy was compared, an unresolved V gene accounts for under half, and the others remain unexplained. The sample table shows over 450,000 clones, and 85% to 90% are seen once. About 8.2% of the sample is held by the ten biggest clonotypes. Sequenced input: peripheral blood. Every receptor here comes from a woman between 50 and 59 years old with COVID-19, enrolled during active disease.

V and J are TRBV6-6 and TRBJ1-6; D not certain. CDR3 length equals 15 residues. Trimming pared 7 bases from V and 3 bases from J, leaving 13 bases between. The germline CDR1 and CDR2 sequences are MNHNY and SVGAGI (reference sequence). The CDR3 spells CASNSDLIYNSPLHF. The CDR3 DNA is TGTGCCAGCAACTCCGATCTGATCTATAATTCACCCCTCCACTTT.

This clone was counted a few times. V is TRBV2 and J is TRBJ1-6; 7 positions agree with TRBD1. V shed 7 bases and J 10 bases; nucleotides not matched to a gene: 7. CDR3 length equals 13 residues. The germline V gene has CDR1 SNHLY and CDR2 FYNNEI. In DNA form, the CDR3 reads TGTGCCAGCAACAGGGGCCAGAACTCACCCCTCCACTTT. It translates to CASNRGQNSPLHF. The full variable domain, its missing parts supplied by reference TRBV2 and TRBJ1-6, is EPEVTQTPSHQVTQMGQEVILRCVPISNHLYFYWYRQILGQKVEFLVSFYNNEISEKSEIFDDQFSVERPDGSNFTLKIRSTKLEDSAMYFCASNRGQNSPLHFGNGTRLTVT.

The chain couples TRBV20-1 to TRBJ1-2; D call uncertain. Trimming left V 0 bases short and J 6 bases short, with 5 bases between. This CDR3 has 11 amino acids. Germline CDR1 reads DFQATT; CDR2 reads SNEGSKA (reference sequence). The CDR3: CSARDNNGYTF. The CDR3 DNA sequence: TGCAGTGCTAGAGATAATAATGGCTACACCTTC.

The chain carries TRBV29-1 and TRBJ1-2; D is unresolved. This CDR3 comprises 11 residues. Germline values: CDR1 SQVTM, CDR2 ANQGSEA. V was pared by 0 bases and J by 6 bases, with 5 bases between. The CDR3 DNA is TGCAGCGTTGAAGAGCGCAATGGCTACACCTTC. As protein: CSVEERNGYTF.

Remarks on this clone: Other DNA sequences from this sample encode an identical CDR3 as well. The genes are TRBV9 and TRBJ1-3; D perhaps matches TRBD1 (5 bases). With 0 bases removed from V and 1 base from J, the gap between germline ends came to 5 bases. Germline CDR1 SGDLS, CDR2 YYNGEE. CDR3 length equals 14 residues. The CDR3 here is CASSVGTSGNTIYF. Written as DNA, the CDR3 is TGTGCCAGCAGCGTAGGGACATCTGGAAACACCATATATTTT.

The chain joins TRBV5-5 to TRBJ1-5, with no clear D. This CDR3 has 15 amino acids. CDR1 SGHKS and CDR2 YYEKEE come from the germline V gene (reference sequence). V was shortened by 0 bases and J by 0 bases, with 7 bases between the two germline ends. CDR3 DNA: TGTGCCAGCAGCTTGGAAGGGAGTAGCAATCAGCCCCAGCATTTT. It translates to CASSLEGSSNQPQHF.

The chain recombines TRBV19 with TRBJ2-3; D possibly corresponds to TRBD2 (6 bases). The CDR3 is 16 amino acids. Germline V gives CDR1 LNHDA, CDR2 SQIVND (reference sequence). The ends were cut back, 3 bases at V and 0 bases at J, with 13 bases in the middle. Here the CDR3 reads CASSMIRGTSTDTQYF. The CDR3 bases are TGTGCCAGTAGTATGATTCGGGGGACGAGCACAGATACGCAGTATTTT.

The CDR3 sequence is CASSPENRGNTEAFF. In nucleotides, the CDR3 is TGTGCCAGCTCACCGGAGAACCGGGGTAACACTGAAGCTTTCTTT. This chain links TRBV18 with TRBJ1-1; D unclear. The CDR3 has 15 amino acids. V was cut by 3 bases and J by 2 bases, with 13 bases left in between. Germline V gives CDR1 KGHSH, CDR2 LQKENI.

The J gene is TRBJ2-1, the V gene TRBV23-1, with D maybe TRBD2 (6 bases). TRBV23-1 is an open reading frame, and its role is uncertain. Trimming cost V 11 bases and J 12 bases, with 20 bases left between them. The CDR3 has 12 amino acids. CDR3: CAPGTPPLGQFF. As DNA, the CDR3 is TGCGCCCCCGGGACTCCCCCCCTTGGGCAGTTCTTC.

CDR3 sequence reads: CASSSRTGVQPQHF. The CDR3 region has the DNA TGTGCCAGTAGTTCACGGACGGGAGTTCAGCCCCAGCATTTT. V usage is TRBV19 and J usage is TRBJ1-5, with D unresolved. The CDR3 is 14 amino acids. The V end was cut by 5 bases, the J end by 6 bases, with 14 bases between. Germline V CDR1 and CDR2: LNHDA, SQIVND (reference sequence).

This sequence joins TRBV3-1 (or the pseudogene TRBV3-2) and TRBJ1-2; the D is unclear. Germline CDR1 and CDR2: LGHDT and YNNKEL (reference sequence). Between the trimmed V and J ends, which lost 0 bases and 0 bases, there was a span of 11 bases. The CDR3 runs to 16 residues. The CDR3 coding sequence is TGTGCCAGCAGCCAAGATGCCGCCGGAGCTAACTATGGCTACACCTTC. The encoded protein is CASSQDAAGANYGYTF.

Turning to this clone: Other DNA sequences from this sample encode an identical CDR3 as well. This chain links TRBV6-5 with TRBJ1-2, with TRBD1 as a possible D gene (5 bases). The CDR3 covers 12 residues. Germline loops: CDR1 MNHEY, CDR2 SVGAGI. V shed 9 bases and J shed 2 bases, with 10 bases lying between them. For the CDR3, the DNA is TGTGCCAGTACTACAGGAAACTATGGCTACACCTTC. It encodes CASTTGNYGYTF.

The V gene is TRBV3-1 (or the pseudogene TRBV3-2), the J gene TRBJ2-3, with D possibly being TRBD2 (5 bases). Trimming removed 0 bases at V and 2 bases at J, with 9 bases between. This CDR3 comprises 15 residues. Germline V gene lookup returns CDR1 LGHDT and CDR2 YNNKEL (reference sequence). The CDR3: CASSQEYGVTDTQYF. DNA of the CDR3: TGTGCCAGCAGCCAAGAATACGGGGTCACAGATACGCAGTATTTT.

The rearrangement uses TRBV18 and TRBJ1-2; tentative D call: TRBD1 (5 bases). Germline CDR1 KGHSH, CDR2 LQKENI. V lost 3 bases and J 8 bases, leaving 16 bases between the germline ends. This CDR3 is built from 14 residues. Here the CDR3 DNA reads TGTGCCAGCTCACCTCGATACCAAGGGGTGGGCTACACCTTC. Encoded protein: CASSPRYQGVGYTF.

The J gene is TRBJ1-3, the V gene TRBV6-5; possibly TRBD1 for D (6 bases). CDR3 length equals 14 residues. V shed 6 bases and J shed 0 bases, with 9 bases lying between them. Per the germline V gene, CDR1 is MNHEY and CDR2 is SVGAGI. The CDR3 protein is CASSRTVSGNTIYF. In nucleotides, the CDR3 is TGTGCCAGCAGCAGGACAGTCTCTGGAAACACCATATATTTT.

The chain carries TRBV5-4 and TRBJ1-4; no clear D. The V gene's germline CDR1 is SGHNT and CDR2 YYREEE (reference sequence). Between the trimmed V and J ends, which lost 4 bases and 1 base, there was a span of 8 bases. This CDR3 comprises 14 residues. CDR3 loop: CASSLGRTNEKLFF. CDR3 in DNA: TGTGCCAGCAGCCTGGGGAGAACTAATGAAAAACTGTTTTTT.

This clone has just one count. V and J are TRBV28 and TRBJ1-2; TRBD1 might be the D (5 bases). Trimming cost V 3 bases and J 3 bases, with 5 bases left between them. Per the germline V gene, CDR1 is MDHEN and CDR2 is SYDVKM. This CDR3 contains 12 residues. The CDR3 sequence is CASSLTDYGYTF. The CDR3 nucleotides are TGTGCCAGCAGTTTGACAGACTATGGCTACACCTTC.

The chain combines TRBV27 with TRBJ1-1; possibly TRBD1 for D (5 bases). The ends were cut back, 0 bases at V and 6 bases at J, with 14 bases in the middle. The CDR3 contains 15 residues. The germline CDR1 and CDR2 sequences are MNHEY and SMNVEV (reference sequence). The CDR3 DNA reads TGTGCCAGCAGTTTATCCTCGGTCTGGGGCTCTGAAGCTTTCTTT. Translating it yields CASSLSSVWGSEAFF.